These T cell receptor beta chains were read from a single sample in a study of blood T cell repertoires in COVID-19. Produced via immunoSEQ multiplex PCR; TCRdb's table is partial and in-frame only. This table holds 130,000 to 150,000 clones, 80% found once. Material for sequencing was peripheral blood. The source of these receptors is a man aged 55 to 70 with active or convalescent COVID-19. CDR3s include the opening cysteine and the closing phenylalanine or tryptophan. Fields, in order: J gene, D gene, clone size, CDR3 length, V gene, CDR3 protein, CDR3 DNA. The D gene is left open where the match is weak. The listing skips clone size in some rows; elsewhere it reads once, few, many or a size class.

TRBJ2-4 . . 16 TRBV7-2 CASSLSGTLAKNIQYF TGTGCCAGCAGCTTATCAGGGACTCTAGCCAAAAACATTCAGTACTTC
TRBJ2-7 . few 13 TRBV7-2 CASSLGQVYEQYF TGTGCCAGCAGCTTAGGGCAGGTCTACGAGCAGTACTTC
TRBJ2-7 . many 16 TRBV10-1 CASSESRDSFSYEQYF TGCGCCAGCAGTGAGAGTAGGGACTCTTTCTCCTACGAGCAGTACTTC
TRBJ1-1 . . 13 TRBV20-1 CSASLRESTEAFF TGCAGTGCTAGTCTAAGGGAGAGCACTGAAGCTTTCTTT
TRBJ1-1 . . 13 TRBV4-3 CASSLGLNTEAFF TGCGCCAGCAGCCTCGGGTTGAACACTGAAGCTTTCTTT
TRBJ2-7 . . 15 TRBV18 CASSPLLGTSDEQYF TGTGCCAGCTCACCACTTCTGGGGACTTCGGACGAGCAGTACTTC
TRBJ1-4 . . 16 TRBV3-1/TRBV3-2 CASSQWGGRTNEKLFF TGTGCCAGCAGCCAATGGGGGGGGCGAACTAATGAAAAACTGTTTTTT
TRBJ2-1 TRBD2 . 15 TRBV5-1 CASSLTGTSTNEQFF TGCGCCAGCAGCTTGACCGGGACTAGCACCAATGAGCAGTTCTTC
TRBJ2-7 TRBD2 . 15 TRBV7-8 CASSSWEGLGNEQYF TGTGCCAGCAGCTCGTGGGAGGGTTTGGGCAACGAGCAGTACTTC
TRBJ2-3 . . 15 TRBV10-2 CASSESIAGTDTQYF TGCGCCAGCAGTGAGTCGATTGCGGGAACAGATACGCAGTATTTT
TRBJ2-1 TRBD2 . 18 TRBV7-2 CASSTLAGVMSSYNEQFF TGTGCCAGCAGCACTCTAGCGGGAGTTATGAGCTCCTACAATGAGCAGTTCTTC
TRBJ1-1 TRBD1 . 15 TRBV3-1/TRBV3-2 CASSQRQGAGSEAFF TGTGCCAGCAGCCAAAGACAGGGGGCCGGTTCTGAAGCTTTCTTT
TRBJ1-5 TRBD1 . 19 TRBV2 CASSEAQVNHRGIGQPQHF TGTGCCAGCAGTGAAGCGCAAGTCAATCACAGGGGGATAGGGCAGCCCCAGCATTTT
TRBJ2-2 TRBD2 . 17 TRBV18 CASSFLAGGPDTGELFF TGTGCCAGCTCCTTTCTAGCGGGAGGGCCGGACACCGGGGAGCTGTTTTTT
TRBJ2-3 TRBD1 . 16 TRBV4-3 CASSQDWPGGTDTQYF TGCGCCAGCAGCCAAGATTGGCCAGGGGGTACAGATACGCAGTATTTT
TRBJ1-1 . . 15 TRBV4-3 CASSQDSPGRTEAFF TGCGCCAGCAGCCAAGATTCCCCGGGGAGGACTGAAGCTTTCTTT
TRBJ1-4 . . 14 TRBV21-1 CARDTPGQNEKLFF TGTGCCAGAGATACTCCGGGACAGAATGAAAAACTGTTTTTT
TRBJ1-1 . once 16 TRBV5-5 CASSFLGGGMNTEAFF TGTGCCAGCAGCTTTCTTGGGGGAGGAATGAACACTGAAGCTTTCTTT
TRBJ2-1 . . 12 TRBV7-9 CASSPLSGEQFF TGTGCCAGCAGCCCTCTTTCGGGTGAGCAGTTCTTC
TRBJ2-1 TRBD2 . 17 TRBV5-6 CASSLDSGLAKYNEQFF TGTGCCAGCAGCTTGGATTCGGGACTAGCGAAGTACAATGAGCAGTTCTTC
TRBJ2-1 TRBD2 . 15 TRBV19 CASSLRAGGGNEQFF TGTGCCAGTAGTCTTAGAGCGGGAGGGGGGAATGAGCAGTTCTTC
TRBJ1-2 . . 18 TRBV19 CASSMGGHGVGLGDGYTF TGTGCCAGTAGTATGGGCGGGCATGGGGTAGGGCTTGGCGATGGCTACACCTTC
TRBJ2-4 TRBD1 . 15 TRBV4-1 CASSPRDREGNIQYF TGCGCCAGCAGCCCCCGGGACAGGGAGGGGAACATTCAGTACTTC
TRBJ1-2 . . 12 TRBV2 CASRHRNYGYTF TGTGCCAGCAGGCACAGAAACTATGGCTACACCTTC
TRBJ1-3 . . 12 TRBV6-2/TRBV6-3 CASSRTGNTIYF TGTGCCAGCAGCCGGACAGGAAACACCATATATTTT
TRBJ2-1 . . 16 TRBV5-1 CASSLEPVSSYNEQFF TGCGCCAGCAGCTTGGAGCCGGTGAGCTCCTACAATGAGCAGTTCTTC
TRBJ2-4 . . 15 TRBV9 CASSVDGLAKNIQYF TGTGCCAGCAGCGTAGATGGGCTGGCCAAAAACATTCAGTACTTC
TRBJ2-3 . . 13 TRBV29-1 CSVDALLGDTQYF TGCAGCGTTGACGCGCTCCTCGGTGATACGCAGTATTTT
TRBJ1-1 TRBD1 . 13 TRBV18 CASSPEGATEAFF TGTGCCAGCTCACCGGAGGGGGCGACTGAAGCTTTCTTT
TRBJ1-1 . once 14 TRBV6-1 CASSEHRWGTEAFF TGTGCCAGCAGTGAACACAGGTGGGGCACTGAAGCTTTCTTT
TRBJ1-1 TRBD1 . 16 TRBV18 CASSPRQTGGEAEAFF TGTGCCAGCTCGCCCAGACAAACAGGGGGCGAAGCTGAAGCTTTCTTT
TRBJ1-4 . . 18 TRBV9 CASSIGLTPAGTNEKLFF TGTGCCAGCAGCATTGGACTCACCCCCGCCGGAACTAATGAAAAACTGTTTTTT
TRBJ1-2 . few 14 TRBV28 CASSPPGESYGYTF TGTGCCAGCAGTCCCCCGGGGGAAAGCTATGGCTACACCTTC
TRBJ2-7 TRBD2 . 15 TRBV3-1/TRBV3-2 CASSQGTSGRGEQYF TGTGCCAGCAGCCAAGGGACTAGCGGGAGGGGAGAGCAGTACTTC
TRBJ2-6 TRBD1 . 20 TRBV10-3 CAISRWTGGFLGSGANVLTF TGTGCCATCAGTCGGTGGACAGGCGGCTTCCTCGGCTCTGGGGCCAACGTCCTGACTTTC
TRBJ1-6 TRBD1 . 16 TRBV7-8 CASSIRDSSYNSPLHF TGTGCCAGCAGCATCCGGGACAGCTCCTATAATTCACCCCTCCACTTT
TRBJ2-7 . . 13 TRBV14 CASSQVGRGEQYF TGTGCCAGCAGCCAAGTCGGACGGGGCGAGCAGTACTTC
TRBJ2-7 TRBD2 . 15 TRBV10-3 CAISDGLAGAYEQYF TGTGCCATCAGTGATGGACTAGCGGGGGCCTACGAGCAGTACTTC
TRBJ2-5 TRBD1 . 13 TRBV24-1 CAIGQGSQETQYF TGTGCCATCGGACAGGGATCCCAAGAGACCCAGTACTTC
TRBJ2-5 . . 14 TRBV6-5 CASKNDNARETQYF TGTGCCAGCAAAAATGACAACGCTCGAGAGACCCAGTACTTC
TRBJ2-6 . . 16 TRBV5-1 CASSLEGARGANVLTF TGCGCCAGCAGCTTAGAAGGGGCGCGAGGGGCCAACGTCCTGACTTTC
TRBJ1-2 TRBD1 . 13 TRBV19 CASNPGTDYGYTF TGTGCCAGTAACCCCGGGACAGACTATGGCTACACCTTC
TRBJ1-2 . . 14 TRBV28 CASSLGQGIYGYTF TGTGCCAGCAGTTTGGGGCAGGGGATCTATGGCTACACCTTC
TRBJ2-2 . . 15 TRBV4-1 CASTMEGVGSGELFF TGCGCCAGCACAATGGAAGGGGTAGGGTCAGGGGAGCTGTTTTTT
TRBJ2-1 . . 11 TRBV3-1/TRBV3-2 CASSLDNEQFF TGTGCCAGCAGCCTAGACAATGAGCAGTTCTTC
TRBJ2-1 TRBD2 . 15 TRBV6-5 CASSYTGTSKNEQFF TGTGCCAGCAGTTACACCGGGACTAGCAAGAATGAGCAGTTCTTC
TRBJ2-7 TRBD2 few 13 TRBV5-6 CALLAGPFYEQYF TGTGCTCTACTAGCGGGCCCTTTTTACGAGCAGTACTTC
TRBJ1-3 . . 19 TRBV19 CASSIAAGWRARSGNTIYF TGTGCCAGTAGTATCGCCGCGGGTTGGAGGGCCCGCTCTGGAAACACCATATATTTT
TRBJ2-7 TRBD1 . 16 TRBV28 CASSSYGTGAGYEQYF TGTGCCAGCAGTTCCTATGGGACAGGGGCGGGTTACGAGCAGTACTTC
TRBJ2-3 . . 13 TRBV29-1 CSVEGSRGDTQYF TGCAGCGTTGAAGGCTCTAGGGGAGATACGCAGTATTTT
TRBJ2-1 TRBD2 . 16 TRBV5-1 CASSQIAGGLYNEQFF TGCGCCAGCAGCCAAATAGCGGGAGGACTTTACAATGAGCAGTTCTTC
TRBJ1-2 . . 12 TRBV24-1 CATSEGARGYTF TGTGCCACCAGTGAGGGGGCTCGTGGCTACACCTTC